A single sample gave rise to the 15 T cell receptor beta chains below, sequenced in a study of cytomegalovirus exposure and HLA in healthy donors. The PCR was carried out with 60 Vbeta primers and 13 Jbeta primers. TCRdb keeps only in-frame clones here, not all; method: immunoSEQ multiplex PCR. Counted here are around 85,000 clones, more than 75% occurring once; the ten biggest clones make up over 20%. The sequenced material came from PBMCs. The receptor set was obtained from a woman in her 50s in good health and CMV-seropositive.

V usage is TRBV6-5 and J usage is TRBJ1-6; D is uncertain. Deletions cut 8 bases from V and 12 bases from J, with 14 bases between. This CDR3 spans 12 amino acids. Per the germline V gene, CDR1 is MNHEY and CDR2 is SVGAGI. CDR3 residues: CASGEGLGPLHF. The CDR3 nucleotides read TGTGCCAGCGGGGAGGGCCTAGGACCCCTCCACTTT.

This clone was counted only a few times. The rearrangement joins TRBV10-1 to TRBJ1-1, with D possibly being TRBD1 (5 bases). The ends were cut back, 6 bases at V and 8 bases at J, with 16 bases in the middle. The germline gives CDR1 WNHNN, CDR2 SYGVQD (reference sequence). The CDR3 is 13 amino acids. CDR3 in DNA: TGCGCCAGCAGCCAGGAGGGGAAGTTGGAAGCTTTCTTT. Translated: CASSQEGKLEAFF.

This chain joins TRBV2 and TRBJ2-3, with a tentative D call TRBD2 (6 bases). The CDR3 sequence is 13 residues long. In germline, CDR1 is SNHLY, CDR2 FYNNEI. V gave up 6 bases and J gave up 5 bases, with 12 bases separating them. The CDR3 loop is CASSGTLKDTQYF. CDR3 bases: TGTGCCAGCAGCGGGACTTTAAAAGATACGCAGTATTTT.

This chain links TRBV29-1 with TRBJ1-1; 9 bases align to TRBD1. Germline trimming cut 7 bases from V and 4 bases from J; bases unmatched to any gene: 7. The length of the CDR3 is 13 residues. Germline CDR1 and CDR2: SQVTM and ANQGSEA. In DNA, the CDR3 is TGCAGCGCGCGCAAGACAGGGGGCACTGAAGCTTTCTTT. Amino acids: CSARKTGGTEAFF.

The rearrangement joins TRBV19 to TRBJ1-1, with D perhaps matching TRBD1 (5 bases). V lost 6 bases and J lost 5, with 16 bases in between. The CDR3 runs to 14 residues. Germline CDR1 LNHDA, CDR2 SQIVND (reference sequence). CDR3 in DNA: TGTGCCAGTAGCCAATACAGGCCAGGGACTGAAGCTTTCTTT. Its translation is CASSQYRPGTEAFF.

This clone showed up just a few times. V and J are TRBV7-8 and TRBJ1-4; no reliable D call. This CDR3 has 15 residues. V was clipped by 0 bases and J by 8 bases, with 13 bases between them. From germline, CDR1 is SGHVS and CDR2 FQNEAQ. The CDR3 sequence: CASSLAEQPGEKLFF. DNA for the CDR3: TGTGCCAGCAGCTTAGCGGAGCAACCCGGAGAAAAACTGTTTTTT. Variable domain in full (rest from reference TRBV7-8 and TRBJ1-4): GAGVSQSPRYKVAKRGQDVALRCDPISGHVSLFWYQQALGQGPEFLTYFQNEAQLDKSGLPSDRFFAERPEGSVSTLKIQRTQQEDSAVYLCASSLAEQPGEKLFFGSGTQLSVL.

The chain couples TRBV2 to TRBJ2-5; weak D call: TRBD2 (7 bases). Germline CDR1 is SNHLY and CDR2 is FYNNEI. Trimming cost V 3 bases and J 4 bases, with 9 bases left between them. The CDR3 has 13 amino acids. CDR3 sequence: CASSEGGGETQYF. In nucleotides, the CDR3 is TGTGCCAGCAGTGAGGGAGGGGGAGAGACCCAGTACTTC.

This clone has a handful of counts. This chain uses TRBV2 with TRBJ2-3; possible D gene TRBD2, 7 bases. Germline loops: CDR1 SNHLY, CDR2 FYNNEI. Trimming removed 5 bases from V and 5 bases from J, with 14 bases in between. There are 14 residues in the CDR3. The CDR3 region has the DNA TGTGCCAGCAGTTTGGGGGGGGCGGGAGATACGCAGTATTTT. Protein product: CASSLGGAGDTQYF. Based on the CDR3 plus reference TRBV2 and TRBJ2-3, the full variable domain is EPEVTQTPSHQVTQMGQEVILRCVPISNHLYFYWYRQILGQKVEFLVSFYNNEISEKSEIFDDQFSVERPDGSNFTLKIRSTKLEDSAMYFCASSLGGAGDTQYFGPGTRLTVL.

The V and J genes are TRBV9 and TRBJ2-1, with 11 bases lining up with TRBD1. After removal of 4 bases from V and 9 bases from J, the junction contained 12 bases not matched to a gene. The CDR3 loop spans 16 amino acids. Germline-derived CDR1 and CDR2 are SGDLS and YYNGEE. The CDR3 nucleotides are TGTGCCAGCAGCCCGCCACGTGGGACAGGGGGGAGTGAGCAGTTCTTC. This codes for CASSPPRGTGGSEQFF.

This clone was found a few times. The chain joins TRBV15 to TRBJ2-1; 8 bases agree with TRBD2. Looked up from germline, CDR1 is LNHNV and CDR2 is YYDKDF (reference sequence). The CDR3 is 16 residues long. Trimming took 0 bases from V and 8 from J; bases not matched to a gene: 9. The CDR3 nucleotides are TGTGCCACCAGCAGAGATCGGCGGGAGGCCTCGGATGAGCAGTTCTTC. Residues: CATSRDRREASDEQFF.

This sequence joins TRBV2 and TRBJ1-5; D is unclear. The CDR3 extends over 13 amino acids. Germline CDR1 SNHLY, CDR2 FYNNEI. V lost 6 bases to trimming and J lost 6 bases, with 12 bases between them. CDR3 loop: CASRDFEGQPQHF. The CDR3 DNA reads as TGTGCCAGCAGGGACTTCGAAGGTCAGCCCCAGCATTTT.

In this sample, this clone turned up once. For the CDR3, the DNA is TGTGCCAGCAGACCTAGGAGCCTTAATTCACCCCTCCACTTT. This translates into CASRPRSLNSPLHF. The chain couples TRBV6-5 to TRBJ1-6; D is undetermined. Per germline, CDR1 MNHEY and CDR2 SVGAGI. V was clipped by 6 bases and J by 6 bases, with 12 bases between them. CDR3 length: 14 residues.

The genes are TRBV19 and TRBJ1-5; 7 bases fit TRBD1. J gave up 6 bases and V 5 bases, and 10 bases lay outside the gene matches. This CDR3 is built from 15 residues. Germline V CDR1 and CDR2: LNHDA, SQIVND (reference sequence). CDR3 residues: CASSVLTGDAQPQHF. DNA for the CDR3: TGTGCCAGTAGTGTCCTAACAGGGGACGCTCAGCCCCAGCATTTT.

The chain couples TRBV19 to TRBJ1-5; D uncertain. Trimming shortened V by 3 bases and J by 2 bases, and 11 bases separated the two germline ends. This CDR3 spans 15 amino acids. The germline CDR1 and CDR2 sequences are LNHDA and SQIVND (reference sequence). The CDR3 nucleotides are TGTGCCAGTAGTATCCCCGTTAGTGGCAATCAGCCCCAGCATTTT. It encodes CASSIPVSGNQPQHF.

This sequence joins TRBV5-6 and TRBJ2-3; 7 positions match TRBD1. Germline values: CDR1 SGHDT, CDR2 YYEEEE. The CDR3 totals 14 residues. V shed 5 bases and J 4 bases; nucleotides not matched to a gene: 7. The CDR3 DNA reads TGTGCCAGCAGGTCGACAGGGATTGCAGATACGCAGTATTTT. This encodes CASRSTGIADTQYF.